Below are 28 T cell receptor beta chains sequenced from a single sample in a study of blood T cell repertoires in COVID-19. Sequenced by immunoSEQ multiplex PCR; TCRdb stores in-frame clones only, minus some. The data contain about 370,000 clones, around 91% of them singletons. The material sequenced was PBMCs or T cells enriched from blood (not recorded which). The receptors shown here come from a man aged 18 to 35 who had recovered from COVID-19.

The genes are TRBV7-3 and TRBJ2-1; 10 nucleotides align to TRBD2. The length of the CDR3 is 19 residues. V lost 5 bases, J lost 4 bases, and 17 bases stayed unmatched. Germline V gene lookup returns CDR1 SGHTA and CDR2 FQGTGA. CDR3 protein: CASSPPAGSGLAQYNEQFF. CDR3 nucleotides: TGTGCCAGCAGCCCACCCGCCGGCTCGGGACTAGCGCAATACAATGAGCAGTTCTTC.

The chain combines TRBV3-1 (or the pseudogene TRBV3-2) with TRBJ2-1, with TRBD1 matching over 9 bases. Unmatched junction bases numbered 6, after V lost 3 bases and J lost 9 bases. Germline CDR1 LGHDT, CDR2 YNNKEL (reference sequence). This CDR3 contains 14 residues. CDR3 protein: CASSQDLTGGEQFF. CDR3 nucleotide sequence: TGTGCCAGCAGCCAGGACCTGACAGGGGGTGAGCAGTTCTTC.

There are a few counts of this clone. The chain joins TRBV7-2 to TRBJ1-6; D may be TRBD1 (5 bases). CDR3 length: 14 amino acids. With 4 bases removed from V and 9 bases from J, the gap between germline ends came to 13 bases. The germline V gene encodes CDR1 SGHTA and CDR2 FQGNSA. In DNA form, the CDR3 reads TGTGCCAGCAGCTATACAGGATCAACTTCACCCCTCCACTTT. Its translation: CASSYTGSTSPLHF.

The gene calls are TRBV14 and TRBJ1-4, with D unresolved. Between the trimmed V and J ends, which lost 0 bases and 4 bases, there was a span of 15 bases. CDR3 length: 17 amino acids. From germline, CDR1 is SGHDN and CDR2 FVKESK. CDR3 sequence: CASSQEPGGRYNEKLFF. CDR3 sequence (DNA): TGTGCCAGCAGCCAAGAACCCGGCGGCAGATATAATGAAAAACTGTTTTTT.

The rearrangement links TRBV7-3 to TRBJ2-3; TRBD2 agrees at 14 bases. Germline V gene lookup returns CDR1 SGHTA and CDR2 FQGTGA. The length of the CDR3 is 16 residues. V shed 5 bases and J 6 bases; nucleotides not matched to a gene: 7. For the CDR3, the DNA is TGTGCCAGCAGCCCCGCGGGACTAGCGGGGGCCGATACGCAGTATTTT. Residues: CASSPAGLAGADTQYF. The whole variable domain, remainder taken from reference TRBV7-3 and TRBJ2-3, is GAGVSQTPSNKVTEKGKYVELRCDPISGHTALYWYRQSLGQGPEFLIYFQGTGAADDSGLPNDRFFAVRPEGSVSTLKIQRTERGDSAVYLCASSPAGLAGADTQYFGPGTRLTVL.

V and J are TRBV4-2 and TRBJ2-3; TRBD2 is a possible D gene (6 bases). In germline, CDR1 is LGHNA, CDR2 YNFKEQ. CDR3 length: 18 amino acids. V shed 0 bases and J shed 4 bases, with 20 bases lying between them. CDR3 residues: CASSQDPWGAGGADTQYF. CDR3 DNA sequence: TGTGCCAGCAGCCAAGACCCCTGGGGAGCGGGCGGGGCAGATACGCAGTATTTT.

The chain couples TRBV30 to TRBJ2-7; possibly TRBD2 for D (6 bases). The germline gives CDR1 GTSNPN, CDR2 SVGIG (reference sequence). This CDR3 has 11 amino acids. Trimming removed 3 bases at V and 7 bases at J, with 10 bases between. The CDR3 protein is CAWSGGGEQYF. CDR3 DNA sequence: TGTGCCTGGAGCGGTGGAGGGGAGCAGTACTTC.

This rearrangement joins TRBV6-2 or TRBV6-3 to TRBJ2-7; D is undetermined. CDR1 MNHEY and CDR2 SVGEGT come from the germline V gene. V lost 5 bases to trimming and J lost 5 bases, with 13 bases between them. The CDR3 is made up of 13 amino acids. As DNA, the CDR3 is TGTGCCAGCAGTAATGCTATCATCCACGAGCAGTACTTC. Its translation: CASSNAIIHEQYF.

The count of this clone is one. The CDR3 region has the DNA TGTGCCAGCACCCATCCCCAAGCCACCGGGGAGCTGTTTTTT. It encodes CASTHPQATGELFF. The V call is TRBV6-5, the J call TRBJ2-2; D is uncertain. The CDR3 covers 14 residues. Trimming left V 7 bases short and J 4 bases short, with 13 bases between. CDR1 is MNHEY, CDR2 SVGAGI, per germline.

The J gene is TRBJ1-1, the V gene TRBV7-3, with D possibly matching TRBD1 (5 bases). V shed 2 bases and J shed 4 bases, with 8 bases lying between them. Germline CDR1 SGHTA, CDR2 FQGTGA. CDR3 length: 13 amino acids. CDR3 region: CASSLQGGTEAFF. The CDR3 region has the DNA TGTGCCAGCAGCTTACAGGGCGGCACTGAAGCTTTCTTT.

This chain uses TRBV18 with TRBJ1-1; possibly TRBD1 for D (6 bases). V lost 3 bases and J lost 1, with 15 bases in between. CDR3 size: 16 residues. CDR1 and CDR2 (germline): KGHSH, LQKENI. The CDR3 bases are TGTGCCAGCTCACCCCCAGGGGCGACTGGGAACACTGAAGCTTTCTTT. Amino acids: CASSPPGATGNTEAFF.

Here the CDR3 DNA reads TGTGCCATCAGTGAGTCGTCAGGGTATAATTCACCCCTCCACTTT. As protein: CAISESSGYNSPLHF. The chain joins TRBV10-3 to TRBJ1-6; TRBD1 is a possible D gene (5 bases). The germline V gene encodes CDR1 ENHRY and CDR2 SYGVKD. The CDR3 spans 15 residues. Trimming left V 0 bases short and J 4 bases short, with 7 bases between.

The gene calls are TRBV5-4 and TRBJ2-7; 10 positions agree with TRBD2. V shed 3 bases, J shed 0 bases, and the junction held 3 bases outside the gene matches. CDR1 is SGHNT and CDR2 is YYREEE in the germline V gene (reference sequence). The CDR3 is 15 amino acids. This CDR3 reads CASSSRTSGSYEQYF. The CDR3 coding sequence is TGTGCCAGCAGCTCCAGGACTAGCGGCTCCTACGAGCAGTACTTC.

The J gene is TRBJ2-5, the V gene TRBV11-2; 9 nucleotides match TRBD2. Germline-derived CDR1 and CDR2 are SGHAT and FQNNGV. J was trimmed by 5 bases and V by 2 bases; bases with no gene match: 6. The CDR3 runs to 15 residues. DNA for the CDR3: TGTGCCAGCAGCTTATACGGCGGGAGGGTGGAGACCCAGTACTTC. Protein: CASSLYGGRVETQYF.

The chain carries TRBV5-1 and TRBJ1-1, with D possibly being TRBD1 (5 bases). In germline, CDR1 is SGHRS, CDR2 YFSETQ. The V end lost 1 base, the J end lost 4 bases, and 14 bases lay between the germline ends. This CDR3 has 15 residues. CDR3 loop: CASSLSTQGGTEAFF. In DNA, the CDR3 is TGCGCCAGCAGCTTGTCTACGCAGGGAGGCACTGAAGCTTTCTTT.

The rearrangement links TRBV28 to TRBJ1-2, with 10 positions matching TRBD1. The CDR3 runs 15 residues. Per the germline V gene, CDR1 is MDHEN and CDR2 is SYDVKM. Trimming took 5 bases from V and 4 from J; bases not matched to a gene: 7. CDR3: CASSRWTGGSYGYTF. The CDR3 coding sequence is TGTGCCAGCAGTAGATGGACAGGGGGATCCTATGGCTACACCTTC.

V and J are TRBV12-5 and TRBJ1-5; D unclear. Germline V gene data show CDR1 as LGHNT and CDR2 as FRNRAP. The CDR3 loop spans 13 amino acids. The ends were cut back, 6 bases at V and 4 bases at J, with 10 bases in the middle. CDR3 sequence: CASGRPGNQPQHF. CDR3 DNA: TGTGCTAGTGGCCGACCGGGTAATCAGCCCCAGCATTTT.

This chain joins TRBV10-3 and TRBJ2-1; tentative D call: TRBD1 (6 bases). With 5 bases removed from V and 9 bases from J, the gap between germline ends came to 11 bases. There are 12 residues in the CDR3. From germline, CDR1 is ENHRY and CDR2 SYGVKD. CDR3 sequence (DNA): TGTGCCATCAGTCCAGGGGACGGTGAGCAGTTCTTC. Translated, it gives CAISPGDGEQFF.

V and J are TRBV7-2 and TRBJ2-1; TRBD1 agrees at 7 bases. The CDR3 consists of 16 residues. With V trimmed by 5 bases and J by 2 bases, 9 bases remained unmatched. Per the germline V gene, CDR1 is SGHTA and CDR2 is FQGNSA. CDR3 in DNA: TGTGCCAGCAGCAGGGGGCCGGGATTCCCCTACAATGAGCAGTTCTTC. Residues: CASSRGPGFPYNEQFF.

The gene calls are TRBV7-9 and TRBJ1-6, with D uncertain. The V gene's germline CDR1 is SEHNR and CDR2 FQNEAQ (reference sequence). This CDR3 has 13 amino acids. Trimming shortened V by 10 bases and J by 7 bases, and 14 bases separated the two germline ends. The CDR3 DNA is TGTGCCACCCATCAAGGCGGGAATTCACCCCTCCACTTT. Encoded protein: CATHQGGNSPLHF.

The chain joins TRBV7-9 to TRBJ2-2; 7 nucleotides match TRBD2. CDR3 length: 15 residues. Germline CDR1 reads SEHNR; CDR2 reads FQNEAQ (reference sequence). Germline trimming cut 5 bases from V and 5 bases from J; bases unmatched to any gene: 8. Here the CDR3 DNA reads TGTGCCAGCAGCCGTCGGACTAGTGGAACCGGGGAGCTGTTTTTT. This sequence encodes CASSRRTSGTGELFF.

The CDR3 protein is CASSPGQDNQPQHF. Written as DNA, the CDR3 is TGTGCCAGCAGTCCAGGACAGGATAATCAGCCCCAGCATTTT. The chain couples TRBV6-2 or TRBV6-3 to TRBJ1-5; 7 bases match TRBD1. Trimming at V came to 5 bases and at J to 4 bases, leaving 5 bases not matched to a gene. The CDR3 extends over 14 amino acids. Germline-derived CDR1 and CDR2 are MNHEY and SVGEGT.

The V call is TRBV11-1, the J call TRBJ1-1, with D tentatively TRBD1 (5 bases). This CDR3 comprises 15 residues. Trimming stripped 5 bases from V and 10 bases from J, with 23 bases between. Germline CDR1 SGHAT, CDR2 FQDESV (reference sequence). CDR3 amino acids: CASSLSRFREGRAFF. The CDR3 DNA is TGTGCCAGCAGCCTAAGCCGGTTCAGGGAGGGTCGAGCTTTCTTT.

The J gene is TRBJ1-1, the V gene TRBV19; 7 nucleotides align to TRBD1. V trimming: 0 bases; J trimming: 8 bases; junction bases outside the gene matches: 6. Germline lookup yields CDR1 LNHDA and CDR2 SQIVND (reference sequence). There are 14 residues in the CDR3. CDR3 DNA sequence: TGTGCCAGTAGTATAGATGGACAGGCAGCCGAAGCTTTCTTT. This encodes CASSIDGQAAEAFF. The whole variable domain, filled in from reference TRBV19 and TRBJ1-1, reads DGGITQSPKYLFRKEGQNVTLSCEQNLNHDAMYWYRQDPGQGLRLIYYSQIVNDFQKGDIAEGYSVSREKKESFPLTVTSAQKNPTAFYLCASSIDGQAAEAFFGQGTRLTVV.

This chain uses TRBV30 with TRBJ1-6; TRBD1 aligns across 9 bases. J lost 7 bases, V lost 2 bases, and 21 bases had no gene match. The length of the CDR3 is 20 residues. CDR1 and CDR2 (germline): GTSNPN, SVGIG (reference sequence). The CDR3 bases are TGTGCCTGGAGTAAATTCGGGACTACTCCGGGACAGGGATCGAATTCACCCCTCCACTTT. As protein: CAWSKFGTTPGQGSNSPLHF.

The gene calls are TRBV5-4 and TRBJ2-1, with 8 bases fitting TRBD2. Per germline, CDR1 SGHNT and CDR2 YYREEE (reference sequence). The V segment lost 1 base and the J segment 5 bases; nucleotides outside the gene matches: 5. The CDR3 is made up of 15 amino acids. CDR3 bases: TGTGCCAGCAGCTTGCGGGGGGGGGCCCACAATGAGCAGTTCTTC. It yields the protein CASSLRGGAHNEQFF.

Only one count was recorded for this clone. The rearrangement links TRBV7-9 to TRBJ1-1; TRBD1 agrees at 9 bases. This CDR3 has 15 amino acids. CDR1 is SEHNR and CDR2 is FQNEAQ in the germline V gene (reference sequence). The junction had 5 bases not matched to a gene; V was cut back by 1 base and J by 5 bases. The CDR3 loop reads CASSLDRGPRTEAFF. Here the CDR3 DNA reads TGTGCCAGCAGCTTAGACAGGGGGCCGAGGACTGAAGCTTTCTTT.

The V gene is TRBV25-1, the J gene TRBJ1-2, with D perhaps TRBD1 (5 bases). Trimming took off 1 base at V and 2 bases at J, with 14 bases between the two ends. The CDR3 has 16 amino acids. Germline V gives CDR1 MGHDK, CDR2 SYGVNS. This chain's CDR3 is CASSESLMAGNYGYTF. The CDR3 coding sequence is TGTGCCAGCAGTGAATCACTCATGGCAGGGAACTATGGCTACACCTTC.